This TCR beta chain was retrieved from a study of blood T cell repertoires in COVID-19. TCRdb's copy holds only in-frame clones and misses some; the assay was immunoSEQ multiplex PCR. The sample comprises under 150,000 clones, roughly nine tenths of which are singletons, and approximately 1.9% rests with the top ten. This clone was observed a few times. Looked up from germline, CDR1 is LNHDA and CDR2 is SQIVND (reference sequence). The CDR3 is made up of 14 amino acids. V was cut by 4 bases and J by 0 bases, with 7 bases left in between. The chain is built from TRBV19 and TRBJ1-3; D may be TRBD1 (6 bases). This TCR was recovered from a human donor with active COVID-19. The donor label of this sample is uncertain. Sample: peripheral blood. The CDR3: CASSRTVSGNTIYF. CDR3 DNA: TGTGCCAGTAGTAGGACAGTCTCTGGAAACACCATATATTTT. The variable domain in full, with the rest retrieved from reference TRBV19 and TRBJ1-3, is DGGITQSPKYLFRKEGQNVTLSCEQNLNHDAMYWYRQDPGQGLRLIYYSQIVNDFQKGDIAEGYSVSREKKESFPLTVTSAQKNPTAFYLCASSRTVSGNTIYFGEGSWLTVV.